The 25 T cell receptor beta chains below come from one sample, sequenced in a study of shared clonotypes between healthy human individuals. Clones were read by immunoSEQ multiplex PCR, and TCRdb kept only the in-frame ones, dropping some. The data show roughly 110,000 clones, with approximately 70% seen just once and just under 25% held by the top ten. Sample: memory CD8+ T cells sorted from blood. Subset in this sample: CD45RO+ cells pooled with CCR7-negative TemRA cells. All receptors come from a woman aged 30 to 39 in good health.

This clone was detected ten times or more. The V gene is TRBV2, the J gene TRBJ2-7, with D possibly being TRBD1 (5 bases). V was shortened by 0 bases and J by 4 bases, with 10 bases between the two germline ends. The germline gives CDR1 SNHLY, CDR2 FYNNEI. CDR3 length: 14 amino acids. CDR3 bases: TGTGCCAGCAGTGAAGCGGGCGGACAATACGAGCAGTACTTC. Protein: CASSEAGGQYEQYF.

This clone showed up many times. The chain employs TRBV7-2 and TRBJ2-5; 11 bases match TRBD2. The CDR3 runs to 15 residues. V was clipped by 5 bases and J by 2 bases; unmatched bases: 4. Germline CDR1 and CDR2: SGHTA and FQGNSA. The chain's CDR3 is CASSAGTSGQETQYF. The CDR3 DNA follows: TGTGCCAGCAGCGCCGGGACTAGCGGACAAGAGACCCAGTACTTC.

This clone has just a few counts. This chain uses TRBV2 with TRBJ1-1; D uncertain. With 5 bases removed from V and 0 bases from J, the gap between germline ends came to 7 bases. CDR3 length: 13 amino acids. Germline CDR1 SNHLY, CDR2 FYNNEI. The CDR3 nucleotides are TGTGCCAGCAGTCTTCGTATGAACACTGAAGCTTTCTTT. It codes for CASSLRMNTEAFF.

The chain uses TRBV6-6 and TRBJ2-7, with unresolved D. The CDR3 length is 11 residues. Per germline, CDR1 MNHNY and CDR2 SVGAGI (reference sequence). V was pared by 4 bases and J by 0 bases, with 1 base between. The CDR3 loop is CASSFSYEQYF. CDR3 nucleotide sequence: TGTGCCAGCAGTTTCTCCTACGAGCAGTACTTC.

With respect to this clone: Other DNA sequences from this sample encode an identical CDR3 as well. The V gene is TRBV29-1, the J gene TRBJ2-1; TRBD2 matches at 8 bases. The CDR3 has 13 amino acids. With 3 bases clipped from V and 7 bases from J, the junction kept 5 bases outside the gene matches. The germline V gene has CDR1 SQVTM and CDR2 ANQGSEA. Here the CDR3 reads CSVEREAGNEQFF. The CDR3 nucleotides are TGCAGCGTTGAGCGGGAGGCGGGAAATGAGCAGTTCTTC.

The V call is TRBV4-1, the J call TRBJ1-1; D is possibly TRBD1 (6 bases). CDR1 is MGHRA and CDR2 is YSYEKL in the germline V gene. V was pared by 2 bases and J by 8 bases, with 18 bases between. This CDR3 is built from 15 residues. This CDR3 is CASSQLRGADREAFF. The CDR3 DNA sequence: TGCGCCAGCAGCCAATTGAGGGGTGCGGACAGAGAAGCTTTCTTT.

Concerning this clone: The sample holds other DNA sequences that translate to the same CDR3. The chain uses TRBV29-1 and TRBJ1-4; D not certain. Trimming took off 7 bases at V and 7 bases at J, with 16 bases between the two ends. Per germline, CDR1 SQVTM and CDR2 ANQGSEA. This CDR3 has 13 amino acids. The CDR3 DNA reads TGCAGCGCATTAGTAGGAAGTGGTGAAAAACTGTTTTTT. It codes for CSALVGSGEKLFF.

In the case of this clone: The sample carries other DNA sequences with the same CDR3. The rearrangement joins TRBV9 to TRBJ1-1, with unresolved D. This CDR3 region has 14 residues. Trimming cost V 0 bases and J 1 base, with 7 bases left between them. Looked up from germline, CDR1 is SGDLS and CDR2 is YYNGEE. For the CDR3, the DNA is TGTGCCAGCAGCGTAGCCTGGGGGAACACTGAAGCTTTCTTT. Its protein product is CASSVAWGNTEAFF.

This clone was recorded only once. CDR3 residues: CASSFGDATGYGYTF. For the CDR3, the DNA is TGTGCCAGCAGTTTCGGCGATGCAACGGGTTATGGCTACACCTTC. The genes are TRBV6-1 and TRBJ1-2; D ambiguous. V shed 5 bases and J shed 5 bases, with 18 bases lying between them. The germline V gene encodes CDR1 MNHNS and CDR2 SASEGT. This CDR3 has 15 residues.

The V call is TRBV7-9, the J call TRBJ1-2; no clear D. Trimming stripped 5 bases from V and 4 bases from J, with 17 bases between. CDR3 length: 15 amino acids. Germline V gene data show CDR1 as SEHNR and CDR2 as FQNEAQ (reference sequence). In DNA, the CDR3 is TGTGCCAGCAGCCCCCTCGCGGGATTCGGCTATGGCTACACCTTC. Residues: CASSPLAGFGYGYTF.

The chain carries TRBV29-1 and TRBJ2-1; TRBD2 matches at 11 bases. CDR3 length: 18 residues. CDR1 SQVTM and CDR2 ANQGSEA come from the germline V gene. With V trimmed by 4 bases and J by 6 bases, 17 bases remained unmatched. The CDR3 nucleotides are TGCAGCGTTGGTGCCGGGACTAGCGGTCACAGAGGTCTCAATGAGCAGTTCTTC. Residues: CSVGAGTSGHRGLNEQFF.

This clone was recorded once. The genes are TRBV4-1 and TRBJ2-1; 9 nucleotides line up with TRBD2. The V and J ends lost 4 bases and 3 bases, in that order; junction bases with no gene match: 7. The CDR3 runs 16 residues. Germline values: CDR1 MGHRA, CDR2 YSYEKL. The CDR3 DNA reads TGCGCCAGCAGCCCAAGAGCGGGAGGCGGCTACAATGAGCAGTTCTTC. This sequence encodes CASSPRAGGGYNEQFF.

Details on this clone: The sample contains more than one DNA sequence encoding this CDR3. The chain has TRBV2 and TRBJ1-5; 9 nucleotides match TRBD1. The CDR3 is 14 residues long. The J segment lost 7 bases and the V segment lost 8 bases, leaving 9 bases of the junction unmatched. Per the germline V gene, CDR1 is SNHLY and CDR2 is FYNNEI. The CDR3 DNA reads TGTGCCAGCGGAAGGACAGGGGCTTACCAGCCCCAGCATTTT. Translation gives CASGRTGAYQPQHF.

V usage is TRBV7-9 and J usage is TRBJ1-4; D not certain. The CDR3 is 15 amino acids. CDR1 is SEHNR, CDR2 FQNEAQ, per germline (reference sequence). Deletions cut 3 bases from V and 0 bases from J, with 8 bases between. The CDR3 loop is CASSFRDATNEKLFF. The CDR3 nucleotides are TGTGCCAGCAGCTTCCGAGATGCAACTAATGAAAAACTGTTTTTT.

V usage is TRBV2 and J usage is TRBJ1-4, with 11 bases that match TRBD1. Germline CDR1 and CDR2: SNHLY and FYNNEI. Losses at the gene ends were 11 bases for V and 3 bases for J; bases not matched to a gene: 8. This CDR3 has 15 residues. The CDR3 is CAGRDRGFANEKLFF. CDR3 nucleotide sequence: TGTGCCGGACGGGACAGGGGGTTTGCTAATGAAAAACTGTTTTTT.

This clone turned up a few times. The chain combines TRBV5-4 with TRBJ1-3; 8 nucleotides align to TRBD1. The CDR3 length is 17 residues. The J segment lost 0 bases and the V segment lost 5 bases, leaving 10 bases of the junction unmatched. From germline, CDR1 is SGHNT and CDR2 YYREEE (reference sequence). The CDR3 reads CASRVDREKSSGNTIYF. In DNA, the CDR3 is TGTGCCAGCAGGGTGGACAGGGAAAAATCCTCTGGAAACACCATATATTTT.

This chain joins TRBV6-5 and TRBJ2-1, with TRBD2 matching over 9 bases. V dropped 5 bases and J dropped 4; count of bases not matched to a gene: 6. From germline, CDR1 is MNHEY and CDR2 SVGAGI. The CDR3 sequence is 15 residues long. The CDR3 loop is CASSKTSGAYNEQFF. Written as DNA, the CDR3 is TGTGCCAGCAGTAAGACTAGCGGTGCGTACAATGAGCAGTTCTTC.

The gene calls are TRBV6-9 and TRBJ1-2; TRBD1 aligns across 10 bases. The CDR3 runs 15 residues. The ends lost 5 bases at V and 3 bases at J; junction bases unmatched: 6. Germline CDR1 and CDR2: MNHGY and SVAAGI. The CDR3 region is CASSLGTGAYYGYTF. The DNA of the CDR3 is TGTGCCAGCAGTCTGGGGACAGGGGCTTACTATGGCTACACCTTC.

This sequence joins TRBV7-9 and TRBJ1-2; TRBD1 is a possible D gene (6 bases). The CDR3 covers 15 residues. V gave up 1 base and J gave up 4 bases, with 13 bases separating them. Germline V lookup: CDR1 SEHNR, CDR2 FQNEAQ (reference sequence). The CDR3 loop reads CASSLEGGGSYGYTF. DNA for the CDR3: TGTGCCAGCAGCTTAGAAGGAGGGGGTTCCTATGGCTACACCTTC.

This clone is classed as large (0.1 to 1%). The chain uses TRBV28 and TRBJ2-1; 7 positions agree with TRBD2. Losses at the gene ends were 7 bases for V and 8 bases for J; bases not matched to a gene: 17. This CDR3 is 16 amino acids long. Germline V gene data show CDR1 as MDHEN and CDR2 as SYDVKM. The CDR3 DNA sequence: TGTGCCAGCACCTCCCGCCGGGAGGATTACGGAGATGAGCAGTTCTTC. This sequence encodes CASTSRREDYGDEQFF.

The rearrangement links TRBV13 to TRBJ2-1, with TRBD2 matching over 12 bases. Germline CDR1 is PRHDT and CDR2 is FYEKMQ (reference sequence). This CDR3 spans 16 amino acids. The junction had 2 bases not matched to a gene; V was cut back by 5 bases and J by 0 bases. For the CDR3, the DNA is TGTGCCAGCAGCGAGACTAGCGGGAGCTCCTACAATGAGCAGTTCTTC. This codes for CASSETSGSSYNEQFF.

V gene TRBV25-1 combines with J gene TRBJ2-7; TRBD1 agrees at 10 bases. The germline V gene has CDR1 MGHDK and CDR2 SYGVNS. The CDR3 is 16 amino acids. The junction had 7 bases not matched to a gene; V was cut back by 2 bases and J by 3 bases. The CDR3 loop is CASSERTGGVFYEQYF. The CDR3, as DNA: TGTGCCAGCAGTGAAAGGACAGGGGGAGTTTTCTACGAGCAGTACTTC.

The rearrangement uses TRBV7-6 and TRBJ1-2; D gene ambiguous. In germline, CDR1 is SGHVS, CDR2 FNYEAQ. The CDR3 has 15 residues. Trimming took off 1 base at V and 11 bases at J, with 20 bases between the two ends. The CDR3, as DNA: TGTGCCAGCAGCTTAGTGTCTGTCGTCAGAGGCATATACACCTTC. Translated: CASSLVSVVRGIYTF.

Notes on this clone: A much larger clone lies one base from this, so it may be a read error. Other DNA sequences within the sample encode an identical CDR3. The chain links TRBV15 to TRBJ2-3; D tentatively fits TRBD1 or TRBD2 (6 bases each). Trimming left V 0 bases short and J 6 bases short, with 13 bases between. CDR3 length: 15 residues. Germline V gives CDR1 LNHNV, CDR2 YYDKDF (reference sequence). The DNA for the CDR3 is TGTGCCACCAGCAGAGACTCCGGGGGCGTGGATACGCAGTATTTT. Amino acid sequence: CATSRDSGGVDTQYF. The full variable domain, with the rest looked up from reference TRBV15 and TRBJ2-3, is DAMVIQNPRYQVTQFGKPVTLSCSQTLNHNVMYWYQQKSSQAPKLLFHYYDKDFNNEADTPDNFQSRRPNTSFCFLDIRSPGLGDTAMYLCATSRDSGGVDTQYFGPGTRLTVL.

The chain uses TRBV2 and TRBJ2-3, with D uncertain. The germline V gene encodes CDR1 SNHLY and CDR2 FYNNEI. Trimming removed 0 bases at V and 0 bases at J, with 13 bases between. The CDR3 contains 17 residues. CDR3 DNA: TGTGCCAGCAGTGAAGCAAGGACGGTCGATAGCACAGATACGCAGTATTTT. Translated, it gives CASSEARTVDSTDTQYF. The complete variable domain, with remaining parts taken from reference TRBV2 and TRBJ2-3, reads EPEVTQTPSHQVTQMGQEVILRCVPISNHLYFYWYRQILGQKVEFLVSFYNNEISEKSEIFDDQFSVERPDGSNFTLKIRSTKLEDSAMYFCASSEARTVDSTDTQYFGPGTRLTVL.